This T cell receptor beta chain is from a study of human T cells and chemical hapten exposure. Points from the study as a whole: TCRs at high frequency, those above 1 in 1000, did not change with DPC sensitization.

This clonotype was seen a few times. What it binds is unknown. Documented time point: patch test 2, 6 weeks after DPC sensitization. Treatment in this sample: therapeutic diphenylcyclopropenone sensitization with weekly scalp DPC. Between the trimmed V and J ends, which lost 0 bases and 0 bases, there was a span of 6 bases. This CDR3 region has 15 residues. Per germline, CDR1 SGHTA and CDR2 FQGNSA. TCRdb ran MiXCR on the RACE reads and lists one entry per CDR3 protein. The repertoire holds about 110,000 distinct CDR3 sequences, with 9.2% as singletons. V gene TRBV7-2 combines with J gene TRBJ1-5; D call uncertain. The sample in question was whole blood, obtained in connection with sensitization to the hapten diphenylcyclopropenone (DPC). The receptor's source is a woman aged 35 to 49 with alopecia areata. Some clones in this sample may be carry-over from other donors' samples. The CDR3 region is CASSLADSSNQPQHF. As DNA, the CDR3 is TGTGCCAGCAGCTTAGCGGACTCTAGCAATCAGCCCCAGCATTTT.